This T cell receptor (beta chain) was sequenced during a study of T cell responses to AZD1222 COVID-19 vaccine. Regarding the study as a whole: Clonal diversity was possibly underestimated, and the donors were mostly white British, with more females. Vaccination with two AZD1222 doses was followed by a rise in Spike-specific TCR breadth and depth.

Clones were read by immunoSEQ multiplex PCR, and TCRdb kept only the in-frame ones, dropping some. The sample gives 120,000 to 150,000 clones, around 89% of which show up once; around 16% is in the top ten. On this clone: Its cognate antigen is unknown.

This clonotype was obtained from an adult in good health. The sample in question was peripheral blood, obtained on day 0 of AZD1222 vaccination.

The CDR3 nucleotides are TGCAGCGTACGACAGGGTTTAAATTCACCCCTCCACTTT. Protein: CSVRQGLNSPLHF. This chain joins TRBV29-1 and TRBJ1-6, with 7 nucleotides matching TRBD1. Trimming removed 6 bases from V and 7 bases from J; junction bases left unmatched: 6. Germline assignment: CDR1 SQVTM and CDR2 ANQGSEA. The CDR3 sequence is 13 residues long.